The present T cell receptor beta chain was sequenced within a study of T cells expressing NK-cell markers. About the study: It was sorted CD3+CD56+NKG2C+, CD3+CD56+NKG2C- and CD3+CD56-NKG2C+ T cells that supplied the TCR beta repertoires. Among the eight sequenced donors, seven tested HCMV-seropositive and one tested seronegative.

In regard to this clonotype: Its antigen is undetermined.

The length of the CDR3 is 16 residues. Overall study results and limits: Of CD8+ T cells, about 1.0-8% belonged to dominant NKG2C+ clonotypes in six or seven donors.

Synthesis of TCR beta cDNA relied on 5'RACE template switching carrying UMIs. Using the 5' RACE reads, TCRdb records one entry per CDR3 protein without DNA. The sample data list 300,000 to 500,000 distinct CDR3 sequences. The sequenced sample consisted of blood T cells: a sorted CD56 or NKG2C T cell subset, CD4+ or CD8+ T cells, or bulk PBMC T cells (not recorded which). The V and J genes are TRBV12-3 or TRBV12-4 and TRBJ2-1; TCRdb's D call, TRBD1, is unchecked because there is no DNA. The TCR was taken from a woman aged 50 to 65 in good health. The CDR3 here is CASSFRGDSSYNEQFF.